A selection of T cell receptor beta chains follows, all from one sample in a study of tumor-infiltrating lymphocytes in localized non-small cell lung cancer. The protocol was immunoSEQ multiplex PCR, while the TCRdb copy is restricted to in-frame clones and leaves out a portion. The data show over 7,500 clones, about two thirds seen once. Input material: lung tumor tissue. These TCRs come from a human donor with non-small cell lung cancer. The CDR3 runs from the conserved cysteine through the conserved F or W. The D gene is left open where the match is weak. A clone size is listed for some rows: how often the clone was seen (once, few, many), or a class if it is expanded.

v_gene: TRBV29-1
abundance: -
d_gene: -
j_gene: TRBJ2-2
CDR3aa: CSVVRGATNTGELFF
CDR3nt: TGCAGCGTTGTTCGGGGGGCCACGAACACCGGGGAGCTGTTTTTT

v_gene: TRBV6-1
abundance: few
d_gene: TRBD1
j_gene: TRBJ2-4
CDR3aa: CASSVDRAPQNIQYF
CDR3nt: TGTGCCAGCAGTGTTGACAGGGCGCCGCAAAACATTCAGTACTTC

v_gene: TRBV18
abundance: -
d_gene: -
j_gene: TRBJ2-3
CDR3aa: CASSPRQQAFTDTQYF
CDR3nt: TGTGCCAGCTCACCAAGACAGCAAGCTTTCACAGATACGCAGTATTTT

v_gene: TRBV5-4
abundance: -
d_gene: -
j_gene: TRBJ2-2
CDR3aa: CASSPDGGGTGELFF
CDR3nt: TGTGCCAGCAGCCCGGACGGGGGAGGCACCGGGGAGCTGTTTTTT

v_gene: TRBV7-2
abundance: few
d_gene: TRBD1
j_gene: TRBJ1-5
CDR3aa: CASSHPTGGASNQPQHF
CDR3nt: TGTGCCAGCAGCCACCCGACAGGGGGCGCGAGCAATCAGCCCCAGCATTTT

v_gene: TRBV11-3
abundance: -
d_gene: -
j_gene: TRBJ2-2
CDR3aa: CASSFGQYTGELFF
CDR3nt: TGTGCCAGCAGCTTCGGACAGTACACCGGGGAGCTGTTTTTT

v_gene: TRBV4-2
abundance: -
d_gene: TRBD2
j_gene: TRBJ2-7
CDR3aa: CASSQSQAGSTYEQYF
CDR3nt: TGTGCCAGCAGCCAAAGCCAAGCGGGGAGTACCTACGAGCAGTACTTC

v_gene: TRBV5-5
abundance: -
d_gene: -
j_gene: TRBJ1-1
CDR3aa: CASSVSGLRGTEAFF
CDR3nt: TGTGCCAGCAGCGTATCGGGGCTGAGAGGAACTGAAGCTTTCTTT

v_gene: TRBV5-1
abundance: once
d_gene: TRBD2
j_gene: TRBJ2-7
CDR3aa: CASSLGLAVPGEQYF
CDR3nt: TGCGCCAGCAGCTTGGGACTAGCGGTCCCTGGAGAGCAGTACTTC

v_gene: TRBV11-3
abundance: -
d_gene: -
j_gene: TRBJ2-1
CDR3aa: CASSSPGSYNEQFF
CDR3nt: TGTGCCAGCAGCTCCCCGGGCAGCTACAATGAGCAGTTCTTC

v_gene: TRBV5-1
abundance: -
d_gene: -
j_gene: TRBJ1-1
CDR3aa: CASSLGGSTEAFF
CDR3nt: TGCGCCAGCAGCCTGGGGGGGTCAACTGAAGCTTTCTTT

v_gene: TRBV18
abundance: medium-sized
d_gene: TRBD1
j_gene: TRBJ1-2
CDR3aa: CASSRDRVANYGYTF
CDR3nt: TGTGCCAGCTCACGGGACAGGGTAGCTAACTATGGCTACACCTTC

v_gene: TRBV7-2
abundance: -
d_gene: TRBD2
j_gene: TRBJ2-7
CDR3aa: CASSSPAVAGGLEQYF
CDR3nt: TGTGCCAGCAGCTCCCCGGCGGTAGCGGGGGGGCTCGAGCAGTACTTC

v_gene: TRBV5-5
abundance: -
d_gene: -
j_gene: TRBJ1-5
CDR3aa: CASSLDRYSNQPQHF
CDR3nt: TGTGCCAGCAGCTTGGACAGATATAGCAATCAGCCCCAGCATTTT

v_gene: TRBV10-1
abundance: -
d_gene: -
j_gene: TRBJ2-3
CDR3aa: CASSEDYRNTQYF
CDR3nt: TGCGCCAGCAGTGAGGACTACAGAAATACGCAGTATTTT

v_gene: TRBV25-1
abundance: once
d_gene: -
j_gene: TRBJ2-1
CDR3aa: CASSEYQGKVYEQFF
CDR3nt: TGTGCCAGCAGTGAATATCAGGGGAAGGTTTATGAGCAGTTCTTC

v_gene: TRBV29-1
abundance: -
d_gene: -
j_gene: TRBJ1-2
CDR3aa: CSVEVSRRYGYTF
CDR3nt: TGCAGCGTTGAAGTGAGTCGGCGCTATGGCTACACCTTC

v_gene: TRBV5-1
abundance: -
d_gene: TRBD2
j_gene: TRBJ2-5
CDR3aa: CASSLGGGGRQETQYF
CDR3nt: TGCGCCAGCAGCTTGGGCGGGGGAGGGCGGCAAGAGACCCAGTACTTC

v_gene: TRBV6-4
abundance: -
d_gene: -
j_gene: TRBJ2-1
CDR3aa: CASSDTGSSYNEQFF
CDR3nt: TGTGCCAGCAGTGACACGGGAAGCTCCTACAATGAGCAGTTCTTC

v_gene: TRBV30
abundance: -
d_gene: TRBD1
j_gene: TRBJ1-2
CDR3aa: CAQTGNYGYTF
CDR3nt: TGTGCCCAGACAGGGAACTATGGCTACACCTTC

v_gene: TRBV5-1
abundance: once
d_gene: -
j_gene: TRBJ2-7
CDR3aa: CASSLDLNYEQYF
CDR3nt: TGCGCCAGCAGCTTGGATCTGAACTACGAGCAGTACTTC

v_gene: TRBV11-2
abundance: -
d_gene: TRBD2
j_gene: TRBJ2-5
CDR3aa: CASSPRGTSVETQYF
CDR3nt: TGTGCCAGCAGCCCCCGGGGGACTAGCGTGGAGACCCAGTACTTC

v_gene: TRBV18
abundance: once
d_gene: TRBD1
j_gene: TRBJ2-7
CDR3aa: CASSPTRLDRGYEQYF
CDR3nt: TGTGCCAGCTCACCAACGAGATTGGACAGGGGTTACGAGCAGTACTTC

v_gene: TRBV19
abundance: -
d_gene: -
j_gene: TRBJ2-5
CDR3aa: CASSIGFETQYF
CDR3nt: TGTGCCAGTAGCATAGGGTTCGAGACCCAGTACTTC

v_gene: TRBV9
abundance: -
d_gene: -
j_gene: TRBJ1-2
CDR3aa: CASSPYSGGGEYGYTF
CDR3nt: TGTGCCAGCAGCCCCTACTCCGGGGGCGGGGAATATGGCTACACCTTC

v_gene: TRBV7-3
abundance: -
d_gene: TRBD2
j_gene: TRBJ2-1
CDR3aa: CASSLTGLATRPNEQFF
CDR3nt: TGTGCCAGCAGCTTAACGGGACTAGCGACCCGGCCCAATGAGCAGTTCTTC

v_gene: TRBV18
abundance: -
d_gene: TRBD1
j_gene: TRBJ1-1
CDR3aa: CASSLPQGGVTEAFF
CDR3nt: TGTGCCAGCTCACTCCCACAGGGGGGCGTCACTGAAGCTTTCTTT

v_gene: TRBV5-1
abundance: -
d_gene: -
j_gene: TRBJ1-1
CDR3aa: CASSLVGGGTEAFF
CDR3nt: TGCGCCAGCAGCTTGGTGGGGGGAGGAACTGAAGCTTTCTTT

v_gene: TRBV30
abundance: few
d_gene: TRBD1
j_gene: TRBJ1-4
CDR3aa: CAWSDLGTATNEKLFF
CDR3nt: TGTGCCTGGAGTGACCTTGGGACAGCAACTAATGAAAAACTGTTTTTT

v_gene: TRBV18
abundance: few
d_gene: TRBD2
j_gene: TRBJ2-1
CDR3aa: CASSPPISGSSYNEQFF
CDR3nt: TGTGCCAGCTCACCCCCCATTAGCGGGAGCTCCTACAATGAGCAGTTCTTC

v_gene: TRBV11-2
abundance: -
d_gene: -
j_gene: TRBJ1-2
CDR3aa: CASSSGITSNYGYTF
CDR3nt: TGTGCCAGCAGCTCCGGCATAACCTCTAACTATGGCTACACCTTC

v_gene: TRBV7-8
abundance: -
d_gene: -
j_gene: TRBJ2-3
CDR3aa: CASSLTVRRPDTQYF
CDR3nt: TGTGCCAGCAGCTTAACCGTCCGGAGGCCAGATACGCAGTATTTT

v_gene: TRBV9
abundance: -
d_gene: TRBD1
j_gene: TRBJ1-2
CDR3aa: CASSVLDRGRDGYTF
CDR3nt: TGTGCCAGCAGCGTCCTGGACAGGGGGCGCGATGGCTACACCTTC

v_gene: TRBV4-2
abundance: -
d_gene: -
j_gene: TRBJ1-6
CDR3aa: CASARVLDNSPLHF
CDR3nt: TGTGCCAGCGCCCGGGTCCTGGACAATTCACCCCTCCACTTT

v_gene: TRBV29-1
abundance: -
d_gene: -
j_gene: TRBJ1-1
CDR3aa: CSGHQGSEAFF
CDR3nt: TGCAGCGGACACCAGGGGTCTGAAGCTTTCTTT

v_gene: TRBV6-5
abundance: once
d_gene: TRBD1
j_gene: TRBJ1-4
CDR3aa: CASSYSDREGEKLFF
CDR3nt: TGTGCCAGCAGTTACTCGGACAGGGAGGGTGAAAAACTGTTTTTT

v_gene: TRBV7-8
abundance: few
d_gene: -
j_gene: TRBJ1-2
CDR3aa: CASSLGGDGYTF
CDR3nt: TGTGCCAGCAGCTTAGGAGGGGACGGCTACACCTTC

v_gene: TRBV9
abundance: -
d_gene: TRBD2
j_gene: TRBJ2-5
CDR3aa: CASSVGGSGGASETQYF
CDR3nt: TGTGCCAGCAGCGTAGGAGGTAGCGGGGGGGCATCCGAGACCCAGTACTTC

v_gene: TRBV5-4
abundance: -
d_gene: TRBD1
j_gene: TRBJ2-5
CDR3aa: CASRPGQGWETQYF
CDR3nt: TGTGCCAGCAGACCCGGACAGGGCTGGGAGACCCAGTACTTC

v_gene: TRBV7-2
abundance: medium-sized
d_gene: -
j_gene: TRBJ1-1
CDR3aa: CASSLIGQNPEAFF
CDR3nt: TGTGCCAGCAGCTTAATAGGACAGAATCCTGAAGCTTTCTTT

v_gene: TRBV6-4
abundance: -
d_gene: TRBD1
j_gene: TRBJ2-3
CDR3aa: CASSLSTGASTDTQYF
CDR3nt: TGTGCCAGCAGTCTATCGACAGGGGCTAGCACAGATACGCAGTATTTT

v_gene: TRBV4-2
abundance: -
d_gene: -
j_gene: TRBJ1-2
CDR3aa: CASSQDRGGPTF
CDR3nt: TGTGCCAGCAGCCAAGACCGGGGAGGACCTACCTTC

v_gene: TRBV6-5
abundance: -
d_gene: -
j_gene: TRBJ2-7
CDR3aa: CASSYSSSYEQYF
CDR3nt: TGTGCCAGCAGTTACTCTAGTTCCTACGAGCAGTACTTC

v_gene: TRBV5-1
abundance: once
d_gene: TRBD1
j_gene: TRBJ2-3
CDR3aa: CASSLGQGEWDTQYF
CDR3nt: TGCGCCAGCAGCTTGGGACAGGGGGAATGGGATACGCAGTATTTT

v_gene: TRBV28
abundance: -
d_gene: TRBD2
j_gene: TRBJ2-7
CDR3aa: CASSALAGFSYEQYF
CDR3nt: TGTGCCAGCAGTGCACTAGCGGGGTTTTCCTACGAGCAGTACTTC

v_gene: TRBV6-5
abundance: few
d_gene: -
j_gene: TRBJ1-1
CDR3aa: CASTSGTEAFF
CDR3nt: TGTGCCAGCACCTCTGGCACTGAAGCTTTCTTT

v_gene: TRBV6-1
abundance: once
d_gene: -
j_gene: TRBJ1-1
CDR3aa: CASSGQGQSTEAFF
CDR3nt: TGTGCCAGCAGTGGGCAGGGGCAGAGCACTGAAGCTTTCTTT

v_gene: TRBV5-1
abundance: -
d_gene: TRBD1
j_gene: TRBJ2-1
CDR3aa: CASSLRQGEGEQFF
CDR3nt: TGCGCCAGCAGCCTACGACAGGGCGAGGGAGAGCAGTTCTTC

v_gene: TRBV28
abundance: few
d_gene: -
j_gene: TRBJ1-2
CDR3aa: CASNSRYGYTF
CDR3nt: TGTGCCAGCAATTCGAGGTATGGCTACACCTTC

v_gene: TRBV7-6
abundance: few
d_gene: TRBD1
j_gene: TRBJ2-7
CDR3aa: CASSSGQTYEQYF
CDR3nt: TGTGCCAGCAGCTCGGGACAGACTTACGAGCAGTACTTC

v_gene: TRBV6-4
abundance: -
d_gene: TRBD1
j_gene: TRBJ2-2
CDR3aa: CASRTGEAGELFF
CDR3nt: TGTGCCAGCAGAACAGGGGAAGCCGGGGAGCTGTTTTTT

v_gene: TRBV7-2
abundance: -
d_gene: -
j_gene: TRBJ2-1
CDR3aa: CASSRDASSYNEQFF
CDR3nt: TGTGCCAGCAGCCGTGACGCCAGCTCCTACAATGAGCAGTTCTTC

v_gene: TRBV29-1
abundance: -
d_gene: -
j_gene: TRBJ2-1
CDR3aa: CSVWLALSYNEQFF
CDR3nt: TGCAGCGTTTGGCTAGCGTTATCCTACAATGAGCAGTTCTTC

v_gene: TRBV5-1
abundance: -
d_gene: TRBD2
j_gene: TRBJ2-2
CDR3aa: CASSLGGASVGELFF
CDR3nt: TGCGCCAGCAGCCTCGGGGGGGCCTCGGTCGGGGAGCTGTTTTTT

v_gene: TRBV10-3
abundance: -
d_gene: -
j_gene: TRBJ1-1
CDR3aa: CAISGRADDTEAFF
CDR3nt: TGTGCCATCAGTGGCAGGGCGGACGACACTGAAGCTTTCTTT

v_gene: TRBV5-1
abundance: -
d_gene: -
j_gene: TRBJ2-1
CDR3aa: CASSLGSGGHNEQFF
CDR3nt: TGCGCCAGCAGCTTGGGGTCAGGGGGGCACAATGAGCAGTTCTTC

v_gene: TRBV7-6
abundance: few
d_gene: -
j_gene: TRBJ1-6
CDR3aa: CASSLVTGGINSPLHF
CDR3nt: TGTGCCAGCAGCTTAGTTACCGGGGGGATAAATTCACCCCTCCACTTT

v_gene: TRBV5-1
abundance: -
d_gene: -
j_gene: TRBJ1-1
CDR3aa: CASSMDLRNTEAFF
CDR3nt: TGCGCCAGCAGCATGGACCTTAGGAACACTGAAGCTTTCTTT

v_gene: TRBV11-1
abundance: -
d_gene: -
j_gene: TRBJ2-7
CDR3aa: CASSLDRGLRRNEQYF
CDR3nt: TGTGCCAGCAGCTTAGACCGGGGGCTACGCCGAAACGAGCAGTACTTC